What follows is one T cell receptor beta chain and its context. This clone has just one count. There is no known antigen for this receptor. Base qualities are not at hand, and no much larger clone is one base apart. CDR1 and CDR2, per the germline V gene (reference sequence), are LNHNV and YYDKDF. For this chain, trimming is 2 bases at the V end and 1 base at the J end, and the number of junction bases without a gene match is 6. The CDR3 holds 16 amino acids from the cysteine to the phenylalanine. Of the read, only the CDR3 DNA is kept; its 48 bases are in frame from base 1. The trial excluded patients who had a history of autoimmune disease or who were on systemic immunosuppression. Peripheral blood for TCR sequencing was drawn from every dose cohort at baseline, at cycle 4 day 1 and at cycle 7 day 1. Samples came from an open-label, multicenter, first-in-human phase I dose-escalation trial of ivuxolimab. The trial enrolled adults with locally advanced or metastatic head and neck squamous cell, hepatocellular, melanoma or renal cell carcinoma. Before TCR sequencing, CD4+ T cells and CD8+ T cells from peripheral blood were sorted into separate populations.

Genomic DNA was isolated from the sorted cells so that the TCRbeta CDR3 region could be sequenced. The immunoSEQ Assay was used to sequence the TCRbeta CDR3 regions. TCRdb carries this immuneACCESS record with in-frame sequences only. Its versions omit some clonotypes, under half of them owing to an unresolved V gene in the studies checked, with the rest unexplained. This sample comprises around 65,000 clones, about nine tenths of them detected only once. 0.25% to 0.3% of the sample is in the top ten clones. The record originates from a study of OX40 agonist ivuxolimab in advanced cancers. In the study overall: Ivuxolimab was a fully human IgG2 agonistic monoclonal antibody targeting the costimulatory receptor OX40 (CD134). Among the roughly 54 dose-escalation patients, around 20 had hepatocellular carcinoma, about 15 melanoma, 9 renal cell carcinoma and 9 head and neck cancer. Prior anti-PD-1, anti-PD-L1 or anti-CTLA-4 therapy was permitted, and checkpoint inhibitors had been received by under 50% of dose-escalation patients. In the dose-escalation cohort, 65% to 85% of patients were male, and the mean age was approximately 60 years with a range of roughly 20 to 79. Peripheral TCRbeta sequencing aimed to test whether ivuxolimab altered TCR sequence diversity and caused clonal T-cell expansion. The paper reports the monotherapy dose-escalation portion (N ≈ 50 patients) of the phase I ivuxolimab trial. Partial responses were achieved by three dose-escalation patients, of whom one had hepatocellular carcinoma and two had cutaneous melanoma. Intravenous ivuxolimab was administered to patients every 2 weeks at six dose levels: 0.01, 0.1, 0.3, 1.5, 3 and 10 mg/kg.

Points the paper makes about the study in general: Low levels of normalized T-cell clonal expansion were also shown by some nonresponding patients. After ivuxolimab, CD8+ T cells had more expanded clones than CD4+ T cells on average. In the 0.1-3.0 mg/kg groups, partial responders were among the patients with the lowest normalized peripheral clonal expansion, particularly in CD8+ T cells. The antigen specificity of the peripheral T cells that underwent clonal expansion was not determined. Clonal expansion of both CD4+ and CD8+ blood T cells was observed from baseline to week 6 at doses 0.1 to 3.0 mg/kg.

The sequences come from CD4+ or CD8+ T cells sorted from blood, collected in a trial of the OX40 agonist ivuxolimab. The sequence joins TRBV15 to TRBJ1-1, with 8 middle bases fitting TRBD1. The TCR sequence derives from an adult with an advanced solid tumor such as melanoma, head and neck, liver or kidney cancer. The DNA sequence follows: TGTGCCACCAGCAGACCACAGGGGGTCGGGAACACTGAAGCTTTCTTT. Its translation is CATSRPQGVGNTEAFF. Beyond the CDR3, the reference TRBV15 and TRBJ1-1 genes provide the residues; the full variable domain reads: DAMVIQNPRYQVTQFGKPVTLSCSQTLNHNVMYWYQQKSSQAPKLLFHYYDKDFNNEADTPDNFQSRRPNTSFCFLDIRSPGLGDTAMYLCATSRPQGVGNTEAFFGQGTRLTVV.